Listed below are T cell receptor beta chains from one sample, sequenced in a study of T-cell reconstitution after alpha-beta-depleted transplantation in children. Using its own MiXCR run on the PCR reads, TCRdb lists one record per CDR3 protein. Altogether around 600,000 distinct CDR3 sequences are present, 16% being singletons, with the ten largest covering approximately 1%. Specimen: PBMCs from the stem cell graft donor, collected from the stem cell graft. These receptors were obtained from a human donor who donated a stem cell graft to a child with acute myeloid leukemia. The CDR3 runs from the conserved cysteine through the conserved F or W. Fields, in order: D gene, CDR3 length, V gene, clone size, J gene, CDR3 DNA, CDR3 protein. The D gene is left open where the match is weak. Part of the rows lack a size; the others show once, few, many or a class for expanded clones.

>.|15|TRBV5-1|.|TRBJ1-1
TGCGCCAGCAGCTTGGCCAATGCTCTGGGCACTGAAGCTTTCTTT
CASSLANALGTEAFF
>.|15|TRBV12-3/TRBV12-4|many|TRBJ2-3
TGTGCCAGCAGTTCAGGACGTTCTTCCACAGATACGCAGTATTTT
CASSSGRSSTDTQYF
>.|14|TRBV9|few|TRBJ1-5
TGTGCCAGCAGCGCTCGGGACTCATATCAGCCCCAGCATTTT
CASSARDSYQPQHF
>.|12|TRBV3-1|few|TRBJ1-1
TGTGCCAGCAGCCAGGGAACGTCGGGTATGGTCTTT
CASSQGTSGMVF
>.|14|TRBV5-5|few|TRBJ1-3
TGTGCCAGCAGCTACGACTACTCTGGAAACACCATATATTTT
CASSYDYSGNTIYF
>.|12|TRBV6-2/TRBV6-3|.|TRBJ2-7
TGTGCCACCGGACGGATCCGGGGGGAGCAGTACTTC
CATGRIRGEQYF
>.|14|TRBV12-3/TRBV12-4|many|TRBJ1-1
TGTGCCAGCACCTCCGCCCAGGGGTTCACTGAAGCTTTCTTT
CASTSAQGFTEAFF
>.|17|TRBV20-1|many|TRBJ1-1
TGCAGTGCTAGAGATTTTAAGGGATATGGAGGGGACACTGAAGCTTTCTTT
CSARDFKGYGGDTEAFF
>.|14|TRBV4-3|few|TRBJ2-3
TGCGCCAGCAGCCCCCACCCGGGTCGAGATACGCAGTATTTT
CASSPHPGRDTQYF
>.|15|TRBV7-2|many|TRBJ1-6
TGTGCCAGCAGTTTCAGGGTAGAGAGTTATTCACCCCTCCACTTT
CASSFRVESYSPLHF
>TRBD1|20|TRBV12-3/TRBV12-4|few|TRBJ1-1
TGTGCCAGCAGTTCCTCAAGCCCCGGGACAGGGGAATTGCGGAACACTGAAGCTTTCTTT
CASSSSSPGTGELRNTEAFF
>.|15|TRBV4-3|many|TRBJ2-1
TGCGCCAGCAGCCAAGAAGGGCAGCCCTACAATGAGCAGTTCTTC
CASSQEGQPYNEQFF
>TRBD1|15|TRBV6-2/TRBV6-3|.|TRBJ2-5
TGTGCCAGCAGAAAGACAGGGGTGGTAGAAGAGACCCAGTACTTC
CASRKTGVVEETQYF
>TRBD2|17|TRBV5-1|.|TRBJ2-3
TGCGCCAGCAGCCCCTTACCTAGCGGGGGAAGCACAGATACGCAGTATTTT
CASSPLPSGGSTDTQYF
>TRBD1|14|TRBV7-2|many|TRBJ1-6
TGTGCCAGCAGCCTACAGGGGACCTCCTCACCCCTCCACTTT
CASSLQGTSSPLHF
>.|15|TRBV6-2/TRBV6-3|.|TRBJ2-2
TGTGCCAGCAGTTGGGGCTTAGATAACACCGGGGAGCTGTTTTTT
CASSWGLDNTGELFF
>.|12|TRBV20-1|many|TRBJ2-3
TGCAGTGCTAGAGATCCCTCAGATACGCAGTATTTT
CSARDPSDTQYF
>.|16|TRBV7-8|.|TRBJ2-7
TGTGCCAGCAGCCTCCGACCCGGGATTCGCTCCAACGAGCAGTACTTC
CASSLRPGIRSNEQYF
>TRBD1|13|TRBV5-6|few|TRBJ2-5
TGTGCCAGCAGCACCACAGGGGGGGAGACCCAGTACTTC
CASSTTGGETQYF
>.|15|TRBV20-1|many|TRBJ2-2
TGCAGTGCTCAAGGACAGCCTCTCAACACCGGGGAGCTGTTTTTT
CSAQGQPLNTGELFF
>.|16|TRBV14|.|TRBJ1-2
TGTGCCAGCAGTCCGACCACCCTCTTAGCTAACTATGGCTACACCTTC
CASSPTTLLANYGYTF
>.|15|TRBV27|.|TRBJ1-5
TGTGCCAGCAGTTTACGCCAGGGAGGCAATCAGCCCCAGCATTTT
CASSLRQGGNQPQHF
>TRBD1|12|TRBV29-1|many|TRBJ1-4
TGCAGCGTTGTGGACAGGGGGAATAAACTGTTTTTT
CSVVDRGNKLFF
>.|15|TRBV6-5|.|TRBJ1-1
TGTGCCAGCCGACTCGGTCCCAGGGGGAACACTGAAGCTTTCTTT
CASRLGPRGNTEAFF
>TRBD2|16|TRBV4-2|few|TRBJ2-1
TGTGCCAGCAGCCTCATAGCGGGGGGGGTATACAATGAGCAGTTCTTC
CASSLIAGGVYNEQFF
>TRBD1|12|TRBV29-1|many|TRBJ1-2
TGCAGCGTGGGTACAGGGGGGCATGGCTACACCTTC
CSVGTGGHGYTF
>TRBD2|15|TRBV20-1|many|TRBJ2-1
TGCAGTGCTAGACCCGGGACTAGCTCCTACAATGAGCAGTTCTTC
CSARPGTSSYNEQFF
>TRBD1|17|TRBV5-1|.|TRBJ2-3
TGCGCCAGCAGCTTGGGAGCCGGGACAGGGGGCGCATATACGCAGTATTTT
CASSLGAGTGGAYTQYF
>TRBD2|18|TRBV12-3/TRBV12-4|.|TRBJ2-1
TGTGCCAGCAGGTCCCCCGGTGGGCGGGGGGCCCTCTACAATGAGCAGTTCTTC
CASRSPGGRGALYNEQFF
>.|16|TRBV20-1|many|TRBJ1-3
TGCAGTGCTAGAGGCTCAGGGACGGGCTCTGGAAACACCATATATTTT
CSARGSGTGSGNTIYF
>TRBD2|15|TRBV10-3|many|TRBJ2-5
TGTGCCATCAGGGGAGTGGGGACTAACCAAGAGACCCAGTACTTC
CAIRGVGTNQETQYF
>.|13|TRBV12-3/TRBV12-4|many|TRBJ1-5
TGTGCCAGCAGTTTGGGGGGGGTACAGCCCCAGCATTTT
CASSLGGVQPQHF
>TRBD1|17|TRBV11-1|.|TRBJ1-1
TGTGCCAGCAGTGATCGACAGGGGTGGGCCATGAACACTGAAGCTTTCTTT
CASSDRQGWAMNTEAFF
>TRBD1|13|TRBV20-1|many|TRBJ2-7
TGCAGTGCTATCCGGGACAGAACCTACGAGCAGTACTTC
CSAIRDRTYEQYF
>TRBD2|16|TRBV4-3|.|TRBJ2-1
TGCGCCAGCAGCCACCCGGGACTAGCGGGGGTAAACGAGCAGTTCTTC
CASSHPGLAGVNEQFF
>.|17|TRBV7-2|many|TRBJ2-5
TGTGCCAGCAGCTTAGGAGGGGGGGCCAACCGATGGGAGACCCAGTACTTC
CASSLGGGANRWETQYF
>.|15|TRBV20-1|many|TRBJ1-5
TGCAGTGCTAGAGATGGCTCGGCTGGCAATCAGCCCCAGCATTTT
CSARDGSAGNQPQHF
>.|15|TRBV20-1|few|TRBJ1-4
TGCAGTGCTATTCCAGGGAAAGAGGGGGATGAAAAACTGTTTTTT
CSAIPGKEGDEKLFF
>.|15|TRBV7-2|.|TRBJ1-1
TGTGCCAGCAGCTCCCGGATTCTGAGTAGCACTGAAGCTTTCTTT
CASSSRILSSTEAFF
>.|14|TRBV7-6|.|TRBJ2-7
TGTGCCAGCAGCTTAGGGACGAATAGAGGCGAGCAGTACTTC
CASSLGTNRGEQYF
>TRBD2|15|TRBV12-3/TRBV12-4|few|TRBJ2-3
TGTGCCAGCAGTTTAGAAATGGCGCGGGGGGATACGCAGTATTTT
CASSLEMARGDTQYF
>TRBD1|13|TRBV5-6|many|TRBJ2-1
TGTGCCAGCAGCCTGGAGACCGGGACAGTGGAGTTCTTC
CASSLETGTVEFF